This TCR beta chain was profiled in a study of OX40 agonist ivuxolimab in advanced cancers. Looking at the study overall: Ivuxolimab, which targeted the costimulatory receptor OX40 (CD134), was an agonistic, fully human IgG2 monoclonal antibody. Intravenous ivuxolimab was administered to patients every 2 weeks at six dose levels: 0.01, 0.1, 0.3, 1.5, 3 and 10 mg/kg. Of the roughly 52 dose-escalation patients, hepatocellular carcinoma was present in approximately 20, melanoma in approximately 15, renal cell carcinoma in 9 and head and neck cancer in 9. In the dose-escalation cohort, around four fifths of patients were male, and the mean age was around 60 years, with a range of about 23 to 90. Prior anti-PD-1, anti-PD-L1 or anti-CTLA-4 therapy was permitted, and approximately 42% of dose-escalation patients had received checkpoint inhibitors. Three dose-escalation patients achieved partial responses, one with hepatocellular carcinoma and two with cutaneous melanoma. The purpose of peripheral TCRbeta sequencing was to test whether ivuxolimab changed TCR sequence diversity and led to clonal T-cell expansion. The monotherapy dose-escalation portion (N ≈ 50 patients) of the phase I ivuxolimab trial is reported in the paper.

On the study overall, not on this receptor specifically: The antigen specificity of the clonally expanded peripheral T cells was not determined. Clonal expansion of both CD4+ and CD8+ blood T cells was observed from baseline to week 6 at doses 0.1 to 3.0 mg/kg. Low levels of normalized T-cell clonal expansion were also seen in some nonresponding patients. After ivuxolimab, expanded clones were on average more numerous among CD8+ T cells than among CD4+ T cells. Partial responders in the 0.1-3.0 mg/kg groups had among the lowest normalized peripheral clonal expansion, especially among CD8+ T cells.

On this clone: Its binding antigen is unknown. No quality values exist for individual bases; no much larger clone is one base distant.

For sequencing of the TCRbeta CDR3 region, genomic DNA was extracted from the sorted cells. The immunoSEQ Assay was used for sequencing of TCRbeta CDR3 regions. TCRdb took over this immuneACCESS table, retaining in-frame rearrangements with V and J assigned. Such tables are incomplete; in checked studies, under half of the missing clones stem from an unresolved V gene, and the remainder is unexplained. A total of around 92,000 clones appear in this sample, roughly 94% of them only once. In total, the top ten clones hold less than 0.2% of the sample. Patients with a history of autoimmune disease or receiving systemic immunosuppression were excluded from the trial. Peripheral blood for TCR sequencing was drawn from every dose cohort at baseline, at cycle 4 day 1 and at cycle 7 day 1. The samples were drawn from a first-in-human, open-label, multicenter phase I dose-escalation trial of ivuxolimab. The trial enrolled adults with locally advanced or metastatic head and neck squamous cell, hepatocellular, melanoma or renal cell carcinoma. Before TCR sequencing, CD4+ and CD8+ T cells were separately sorted from peripheral blood.

CDR1 MRHNA and CDR2 SNTAGT were looked up in the germline V gene. The CDR3 has 16 amino acids, counting the end cysteine and phenylalanine. CDR3 DNA is the only sequence kept; it has 48 bases, read in frame from the first base. Relative to germline, V is 3 bases shorter and J is 3 bases shorter, with 15 bases between their ends. This sequence originates from an adult with an advanced solid tumor such as melanoma, head and neck, liver or kidney cancer. Sequenced material: CD4+ or CD8+ T cells sorted from blood, taken in a trial of the OX40 agonist ivuxolimab. The V gene is TRBV6-4 and the J gene is TRBJ2-1; the D gene is not confidently resolved. The CDR3 region has the sequence CASSEIPGVFYNEQFF. The sequence in DNA is TGTGCCAGCAGTGAGATTCCTGGGGTCTTCTACAATGAGCAGTTCTTC.